These 7 T cell receptor beta chains came from one sample sequenced in a study of beta chain features in type 1 diabetes. Study-wide results and caveats: Type 1 diabetes patients had TCRB CDR3s that were shorter (moderately but significantly so) in all four CD4+ subsets.

These receptors lack a known antigen. Expressed TCRB transcripts were sequenced after all isolated RNA was converted to cDNA. The data were produced by immunoSEQ multiplex PCR, yet TCRdb's version contains in-frame clones alone and is incomplete. Of 250,000 to 350,000 clones in the sample, 14% were seen once. Sequencing was performed on naive CD4+ T cells from blood. These receptors all come from a man aged 25-40 years with type 1 diabetes.

The chain carries TRBV13 and TRBJ2-7, with a possible D match to TRBD1 (5 bases). The V and J ends lost 0 bases and 2 bases respectively, with 11 bases between them. This CDR3 is built from 15 residues. Looked up from germline, CDR1 is PRHDT and CDR2 is FYEKMQ (reference sequence). The CDR3 loop reads CASSLGRQGAYEQYF. The CDR3 DNA sequence: TGTGCCAGCAGCTTAGGCCGTCAAGGGGCCTACGAGCAGTACTTC.

This rearrangement joins TRBV7-7 to TRBJ2-5; weak D call: TRBD1 (6 bases). Germline CDR1 SSHAT, CDR2 FNYEAQ (reference sequence). Trimming removed 1 base from V and 5 bases from J, with 11 bases in between. The CDR3 is 14 amino acids. The CDR3: CASSLVGAGETQYF. Here the CDR3 DNA reads TGTGCCAGCAGCTTAGTGGGGGCTGGGGAGACCCAGTACTTC.

This clone has more than one count but fewer than ten. V usage is TRBV18 and J usage is TRBJ2-7; TRBD2 agrees at 10 bases. J lost 2 bases, V lost 8 bases, and 6 bases had no gene match. Germline CDR1 reads KGHSH; CDR2 reads LQKENI. The CDR3 sequence is 14 residues long. CDR3 coding DNA: TGTGCCAGCACCCTAGCGGGAGTAACCTACGAGCAGTACTTC. Translated: CASTLAGVTYEQYF. Drawing the rest from reference TRBV18 and TRBJ2-7, the complete variable domain is NAGVMQNPRHLVRRRGQEARLRCSPMKGHSHVYWYRQLPEEGLKFMVYLQKENIIDESGMPKERFSAEFPKEGPSILRIQQVVRGDSAAYFCASTLAGVTYEQYFGPGTRLTVT.

The sample holds a few counts of this clone. This chain joins TRBV18 and TRBJ2-7; the D gene is possibly TRBD2 (5 bases). The CDR3 extends over 15 amino acids. Trimming cost V 3 bases and J 0 bases, with 12 bases left between them. CDR1 is KGHSH and CDR2 is LQKENI in the germline V gene. The CDR3 DNA follows: TGTGCCAGCTCACCGGCAGCGGATAGCTCCTACGAGCAGTACTTC. Protein product: CASSPAADSSYEQYF.

Only a few counts were recorded for this clone. The V call is TRBV7-3, the J call TRBJ2-5; TRBD2 matches at 9 bases. In germline, CDR1 is SGHTA, CDR2 FQGTGA. The CDR3 consists of 19 residues. Trimming removed 4 bases from V and 5 bases from J; junction bases left unmatched: 20. CDR3 DNA sequence: TGTGCCAGCAGCTCCCGCTCTGGAGCGGGAGGTCCCGGGGGGGAGACCCAGTACTTC. This codes for CASSSRSGAGGPGGETQYF.

This clone was picked up a small number of times. This chain joins TRBV27 and TRBJ2-7; tentative D call: TRBD2 (5 bases). This CDR3 is built from 14 residues. The germline V and J ends were trimmed by 3 bases and 0 bases, with 9 bases remaining between them. Germline lookup yields CDR1 MNHEY and CDR2 SMNVEV (reference sequence). CDR3: CASSFSSGSYEQYF. CDR3 nucleotides: TGTGCCAGCAGTTTTTCAAGCGGCTCCTACGAGCAGTACTTC.

This clone was picked up a small number of times. This chain joins TRBV7-9 and TRBJ2-1; a possible D gene is TRBD1 (6 bases). CDR1 is SEHNR and CDR2 is FQNEAQ in the germline V gene (reference sequence). The germline V and J ends were trimmed by 4 bases and 0 bases, with 10 bases remaining between them. CDR3 length: 15 amino acids. CDR3 loop: CASSSTGTSYNEQFF. The CDR3 nucleotides read TGTGCCAGCAGCTCCACAGGGACCTCCTACAATGAGCAGTTCTTC.